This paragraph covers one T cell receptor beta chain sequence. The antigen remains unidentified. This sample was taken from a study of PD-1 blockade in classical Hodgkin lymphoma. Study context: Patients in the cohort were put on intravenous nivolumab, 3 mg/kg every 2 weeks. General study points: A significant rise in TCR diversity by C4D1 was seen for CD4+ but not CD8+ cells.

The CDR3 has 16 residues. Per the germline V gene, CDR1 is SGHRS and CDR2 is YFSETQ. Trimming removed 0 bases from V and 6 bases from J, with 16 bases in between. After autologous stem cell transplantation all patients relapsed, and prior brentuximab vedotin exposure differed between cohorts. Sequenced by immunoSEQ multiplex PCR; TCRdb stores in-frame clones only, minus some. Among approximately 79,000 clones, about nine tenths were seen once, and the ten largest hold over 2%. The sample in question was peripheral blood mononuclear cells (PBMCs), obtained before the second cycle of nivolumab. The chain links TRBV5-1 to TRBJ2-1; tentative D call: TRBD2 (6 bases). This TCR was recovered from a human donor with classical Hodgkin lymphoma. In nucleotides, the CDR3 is TGCGCCAGCAGCTTGGTCGGCGGGATAGTGCCCAATGAGCAGTTCTTC. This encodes CASSLVGGIVPNEQFF.